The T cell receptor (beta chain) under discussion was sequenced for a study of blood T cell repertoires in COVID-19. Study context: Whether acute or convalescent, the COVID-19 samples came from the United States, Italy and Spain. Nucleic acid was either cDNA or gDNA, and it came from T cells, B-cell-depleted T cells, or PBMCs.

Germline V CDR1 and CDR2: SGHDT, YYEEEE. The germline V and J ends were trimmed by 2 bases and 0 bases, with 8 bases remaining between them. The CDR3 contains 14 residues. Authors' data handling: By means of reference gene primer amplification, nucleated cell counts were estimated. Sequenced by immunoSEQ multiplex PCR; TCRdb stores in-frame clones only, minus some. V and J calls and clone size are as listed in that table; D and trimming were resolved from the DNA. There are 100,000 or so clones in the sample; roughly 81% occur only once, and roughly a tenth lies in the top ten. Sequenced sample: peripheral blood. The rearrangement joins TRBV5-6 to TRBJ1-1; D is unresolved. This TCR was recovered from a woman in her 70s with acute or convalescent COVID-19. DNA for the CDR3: TGTGCCAGCAGCTTTCGCGGGCTGAACACTGAAGCTTTCTTT. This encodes CASSFRGLNTEAFF. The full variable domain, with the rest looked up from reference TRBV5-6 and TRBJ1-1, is DAGVTQSPTHLIKTRGQQVTLRCSPKSGHDTVSWYQQALGQGPQFIFQYYEEEERQRGNFPDRFSGHQFPNYSSELNVNALLLGDSALYLCASSFRGLNTEAFFGQGTRLTVV.